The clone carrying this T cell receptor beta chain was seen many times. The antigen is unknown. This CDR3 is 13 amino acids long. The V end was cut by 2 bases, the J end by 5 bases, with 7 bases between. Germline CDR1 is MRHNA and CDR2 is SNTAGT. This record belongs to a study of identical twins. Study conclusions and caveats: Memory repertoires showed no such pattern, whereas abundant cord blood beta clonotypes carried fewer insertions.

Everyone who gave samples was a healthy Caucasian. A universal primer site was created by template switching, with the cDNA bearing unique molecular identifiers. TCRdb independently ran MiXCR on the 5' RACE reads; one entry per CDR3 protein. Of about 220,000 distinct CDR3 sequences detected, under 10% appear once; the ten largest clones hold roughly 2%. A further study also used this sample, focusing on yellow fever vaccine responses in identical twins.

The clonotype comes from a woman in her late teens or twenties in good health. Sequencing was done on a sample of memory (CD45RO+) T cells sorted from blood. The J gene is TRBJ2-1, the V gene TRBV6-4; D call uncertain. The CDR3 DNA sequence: TGTGCCAGCAGTGACGCTGGGCACAATGAGCAGTTCTTC. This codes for CASSDAGHNEQFF.